The T cell receptor (beta chain) described here comes from a study of T cells in Graves' hyperthyroidism and ophthalmopathy. The study, taken as a whole, reports: Most expanded thyroid clonotypes above 0.001 also appeared in blood. Stable hyperthyroidism was told apart from ophthalmopathy by a model built on 13 V-J features.

With respect to this clonotype: Its cognate antigen is unknown.

Per the germline V gene, CDR1 is SQVTM and CDR2 is ANQGSEA. V was trimmed by 6 bases and J by 5 bases, leaving 14 bases between them. The CDR3 is 12 amino acids. Patients counted as stable if ophthalmopathy did not develop within 18 months. Clinical symptoms, serum thyroxine, TRAb, thyroid ultrasound and orbital computed tomography established diagnosis. What was amplified from RNA transcripts were TCR beta CDR3 regions. HTBI primers were the set used in a first-round RT-PCR of the TCR CDR3. TCRdb recomputed calls from the multiplex PCR reads with MiXCR, one row per CDR3 protein. The sample lists roughly 380,000 distinct CDR3 sequences, 14% occurring once.

The sequenced sample consisted of blood. This chain connects TRBV29-1 to TRBJ2-7; D may be TRBD1 (8 bases). This clonotype was obtained from an older woman with Graves' hyperthyroidism. CDR3 region: CSVDTGGDEQYF. In DNA form, the CDR3 reads TGCAGCGTGGATACAGGGGGGGACGAGCAGTACTTC.